Sequencing of this T cell receptor (beta chain) was carried out in a study of blood T cells in healthy people across ages. Sample-barcoded 5' priming and a J-beta primer mix drove a second PCR of 7 to 11 cycles. TCRdb redid the calling of the 5' RACE reads with MiXCR, one entry per CDR3 protein. Found here are about 720,000 distinct CDR3 sequences, about a fifth of them singletons; the top ten hold around a fifth. Study outcomes and limitations: Roughly linear declines in TCR beta diversity per million T cells occurred with age.

A note on this clonotype: Its target is not known.

The ends lost 4 bases at V and 1 base at J; junction bases unmatched: 8. The CDR3 spans 16 residues. Sequenced sample: blood. The clonotype comes from a man between 65 and 85 years old in good health. V and J are TRBV5-3 and TRBJ2-4, with 7 bases fitting TRBD2. TRBV5-3 is labeled an ORF, and its function is uncertain. The CDR3 DNA is TGTGCCAGAAGCCCCCCGCGGGGGTGGGCCAAAAACATTCAGTACTTC. Residues: CARSPPRGWAKNIQYF.